The 29 T cell receptor beta chains listed next were all sequenced from one sample in a study of T cell clonotyping in hematopoietic cell transplantation. Clones were read by immunoSEQ multiplex PCR, and TCRdb kept only the in-frame ones, dropping some. The repertoire includes about 13,000 clones, approximately 92% of them detected once, and about 7.2% sits in the top ten. The specimen comprised PBMCs, sampled 100 days after allogeneic stem cell transplant. The receptors were sampled from a female patient between 50 and 59 years old who had an allogeneic stem cell transplant from an unrelated donor, so the T cells may come from the graft donor. Some clones in this sample may be carry-over from other donors' samples.

The V gene is TRBV7-2, the J gene TRBJ2-7; maybe TRBD2 (5 bases). The CDR3 consists of 16 residues. Trimming cost V 4 bases and J 3 bases, with 19 bases left between them. Germline CDR1 and CDR2: SGHTA and FQGNSA. This chain's CDR3 is CASSSKTGSSGYEQYF. CDR3 DNA sequence: TGTGCCAGCAGCTCGAAGACGGGGAGTTCAGGCTACGAGCAGTACTTC.

This chain joins TRBV5-1 and TRBJ1-2; D perhaps matches TRBD1 (6 bases). The CDR3 covers 13 residues. Trimming pared 4 bases from V and 8 bases from J, leaving 15 bases between. Germline CDR1 reads SGHRS; CDR2 reads YFSETQ. The CDR3 sequence is CASSQNRDRGYTF. The CDR3 DNA reads TGCGCCAGCAGCCAAAACAGGGACCGGGGCTACACCTTC.

V usage is TRBV20-1 and J usage is TRBJ1-2, with D unclear. V lost 5 bases and J 12 bases, leaving 13 bases between the germline ends. CDR1 is DFQATT and CDR2 is SNEGSKA in the germline V gene (reference sequence). The CDR3 runs to 10 residues. CDR3 in DNA: TGCAGTGCTCATGATCAGGTTAACACCTTC. Translation gives CSAHDQVNTF.

The J gene is TRBJ2-3, the V gene TRBV5-1; 9 bases fit TRBD2. CDR3 length: 14 amino acids. Germline loops: CDR1 SGHRS, CDR2 YFSETQ. V gave up 6 bases and J gave up 2 bases; unmatched junction bases: 4. For the CDR3, the DNA is TGCGCCAGCAAGAGCGGGGGGTTCACAGATACGCAGTATTTT. It codes for CASKSGGFTDTQYF.

This clone was seen a few times. The chain uses TRBV6-6 and TRBJ2-2; D is ambiguous. The CDR3 contains 14 residues. Germline V gene sequence: CDR1 MNHNY, CDR2 SVGAGI (reference sequence). V was cut by 6 bases and J by 3 bases, with 11 bases left in between. The DNA for the CDR3 is TGTGCCAGCAGACCCGGGTCTTACACCGGGGAGCTGTTTTTT. Translated, it gives CASRPGSYTGELFF.

The chain joins TRBV4-2 to TRBJ1-1; the D gene is possibly TRBD1 (6 bases). CDR1 LGHNA and CDR2 YNFKEQ come from the germline V gene. The length of the CDR3 is 16 residues. The V end was cut by 0 bases, the J end by 5 bases, with 16 bases between. The CDR3 DNA sequence: TGTGCCAGCAGCCAAGATCTCAGGGGTTGGGGGACTGAAGCTTTCTTT. Translating gives CASSQDLRGWGTEAFF.

This chain uses TRBV30 with TRBJ1-2; 10 bases match TRBD1. Trimming cost V 4 bases and J 8 bases; bases outside gene matches: 7. Germline CDR1 reads GTSNPN; CDR2 reads SVGIG (reference sequence). The CDR3 is 13 amino acids. The CDR3 region has the DNA TGTGCCTGGAACCTCCGGGACAGGGGAGGCTACACCTTC. It encodes CAWNLRDRGGYTF.

The chain links TRBV5-8 to TRBJ2-1, with no clear D. Germline lookup yields CDR1 SGHTS and CDR2 YDEGEE. The CDR3 runs to 14 residues. Trimming pared 1 base from V and 4 bases from J, leaving 9 bases between. The chain's CDR3 is CASSLYSQYNEQFF. As DNA, the CDR3 is TGTGCCAGCAGCTTGTATTCCCAGTACAATGAGCAGTTCTTC. The variable domain in full, with the rest retrieved from reference TRBV5-8 and TRBJ2-1, is EAGVTQSPTHLIKTRGQQATLRCSPISGHTSVYWYQQALGLGLQFLLWYDEGEERNRGNFPPRFSGRQFPNYSSELNVNALELEDSALYLCASSLYSQYNEQFFGPGTRLTVL.

The V and J genes are TRBV19 and TRBJ1-2; 9 nucleotides line up with TRBD1. This CDR3 contains 15 residues. In germline, CDR1 is LNHDA, CDR2 SQIVND (reference sequence). With V trimmed by 8 bases and J by 7 bases, 14 bases remained unmatched. CDR3 loop: CASSGLGDRVAGYTF. The CDR3 nucleotides read TGTGCCAGTTCCGGGCTGGGGGACAGGGTCGCTGGCTACACCTTC.

The chain is built from TRBV4-2 and TRBJ2-1, with D possibly being TRBD2 (5 bases). There are 15 residues in the CDR3. V lost 0 bases, J lost 6 bases, and 12 bases lay in between. Germline loops: CDR1 LGHNA, CDR2 YNFKEQ. The CDR3 sequence is CASSQDEGASNEQFF. CDR3 in DNA: TGTGCCAGCAGCCAAGATGAGGGAGCATCCAATGAGCAGTTCTTC.

The gene calls are TRBV7-9 and TRBJ2-3; TRBD1 matches 8 bases. Germline V gives CDR1 SEHNR, CDR2 FQNEAQ (reference sequence). With 2 bases clipped from V and 0 bases from J, the junction kept 4 bases outside the gene matches. CDR3 length equals 16 residues. CDR3: CASSLLWTGSTDTQYF. CDR3 nucleotides: TGTGCCAGCAGCTTACTGTGGACAGGGAGCACAGATACGCAGTATTTT.

The genes are TRBV4-3 and TRBJ2-3, with 9 bases aligning to TRBD2. J was trimmed by 2 bases and V by 4 bases; bases with no gene match: 16. The CDR3 sequence is 19 residues long. The germline gives CDR1 LGHNA, CDR2 YSLEER. The CDR3 region has the DNA TGCGCCAGCAGCCCACGACTTCGACTAGCGGAGCGGAACACAGATACGCAGTATTTT. Residues: CASSPRLRLAERNTDTQYF.

This chain joins TRBV6-5 and TRBJ1-1; D might be TRBD1 (5 bases). The CDR3 sequence is 13 residues long. From germline, CDR1 is MNHEY and CDR2 SVGAGI. V was pared by 2 bases and J by 5 bases, with 9 bases between. DNA of the CDR3: TGTGCCAGCAGTTACGGGCAGGGAACTGAAGCTTTCTTT. This gives the protein CASSYGQGTEAFF.

The chain has TRBV4-1 and TRBJ1-5, with D maybe TRBD1 (5 bases). The V gene's germline CDR1 is MGHRA and CDR2 YSYEKL. The CDR3 is 13 residues long. Trimming stripped 0 bases from V and 6 bases from J, with 6 bases between. The CDR3 reads CASSQDGAQPQHF. DNA for the CDR3: TGCGCCAGCAGCCAAGATGGGGCTCAGCCCCAGCATTTT.

This chain uses TRBV30 with TRBJ2-7, with TRBD2 matching 7 bases. The CDR3 is made up of 15 amino acids. Germline values: CDR1 GTSNPN, CDR2 SVGIG (reference sequence). After removal of 1 base from V and 0 bases from J, the junction contained 6 bases not matched to a gene. The CDR3, as DNA: TGTGCCTGGAGTGCCCCCGGGACTACCTCCTACGAGCAGTACTTC. Its protein product is CAWSAPGTTSYEQYF.

The chain couples TRBV7-6 to TRBJ2-3, with D uncertain. This CDR3 has 15 amino acids. Germline assignment: CDR1 SGHVS and CDR2 FNYEAQ. Trimming stripped 3 bases from V and 0 bases from J, with 10 bases between. The CDR3 region is CASSFPDPSTDTQYF. The CDR3 DNA follows: TGTGCCAGCAGCTTCCCAGACCCTAGCACAGATACGCAGTATTTT. Combining the CDR3 with reference TRBV7-6 and TRBJ2-3 gives the whole variable domain GAGVSQSPRYKVTKRGQDVALRCDPISGHVSLYWYRQALGQGPEFLTYFNYEAQQDKSGLPNDRFSAERPEGSISTLTIQRTEQRDSAMYRCASSFPDPSTDTQYFGPGTRLTVL.

This clone was counted between two and nine times. The rearrangement links TRBV28 to TRBJ2-3; 10 nucleotides align to TRBD2. Germline V gene data show CDR1 as MDHEN and CDR2 as SYDVKM. The CDR3 runs to 20 residues. The V segment lost 6 bases and the J segment 2 bases; nucleotides outside the gene matches: 20. The CDR3 is CASSSIRTSGHRAYTDTQYF. The DNA of the CDR3 is TGTGCCAGCAGCTCCATTAGGACTAGCGGACACCGAGCCTACACAGATACGCAGTATTTT.

The J gene is TRBJ2-1, the V gene TRBV28; D gene uncertain. The germline V and J ends were trimmed by 6 bases and 3 bases, with 6 bases remaining between them. CDR1 and CDR2 from the germline V gene are MDHEN and SYDVKM. This CDR3 region has 12 residues. This CDR3 reads CASSLNYNEQFF. The CDR3 nucleotides are TGTGCCAGCAGCCTAAACTACAATGAGCAGTTCTTC. Using reference TRBV28 and TRBJ2-1 for the parts outside the CDR3, the full variable domain is DVKVTQSSRYLVKRTGEKVFLECVQDMDHENMFWYRQDPGLGLRLIYFSYDVKMKEKGDIPEGYSVSREKKERFSLILESASTNQTSMYLCASSLNYNEQFFGPGTRLTVL.

The rearrangement joins TRBV2 to TRBJ1-5; D may be TRBD1 (5 bases). Germline CDR1 and CDR2: SNHLY and FYNNEI. This CDR3 spans 13 amino acids. Trimming took off 5 bases at V and 11 bases at J, with 16 bases between the two ends. The CDR3 bases are TGTGCCAGCAGTCCAAACTGGGGCGTCGCCCAGCATTTT. Translating gives CASSPNWGVAQHF.

The CDR3, as DNA: TGTGCCAGCAGTACACACCAGGGGCCTAACTATGGCTACACCTTC. Its protein product is CASSTHQGPNYGYTF. This chain uses TRBV6-5 with TRBJ1-2; D is possibly TRBD1 (6 bases). The V gene lost 5 bases and the J gene lost 0 bases, with 13 bases spanning the gap. The CDR3 runs to 15 residues. Germline CDR1 reads MNHEY; CDR2 reads SVGAGI.

CDR3 bases: TGCGCCAGCAGCCAAGGGACAAGGATTTATGGCTACACCTTC. Amino acids: CASSQGTRIYGYTF. The V gene is TRBV4-1, the J gene TRBJ1-2; possible D gene TRBD1, 5 bases. The length of the CDR3 is 14 residues. From germline, CDR1 is MGHRA and CDR2 YSYEKL. V lost 1 base and J lost 5, with 11 bases in between.

The chain links TRBV6-1 to TRBJ2-7, with no clear D. Looked up from germline, CDR1 is MNHNS and CDR2 is SASEGT. This CDR3 spans 15 amino acids. Trimming removed 6 bases at V and 0 bases at J, with 15 bases between. CDR3 DNA: TGTGCCAGCAGCTTAGTAGTGGATCCCTCCTACGAGCAGTACGTC. Encoded protein: CASSLVVDPSYEQYV.

The chain is built from TRBV30 and TRBJ1-2; the D is unclear. V shed 2 bases and J shed 5 bases, with 18 bases lying between them. This CDR3 has 15 residues. Germline loops: CDR1 GTSNPN, CDR2 SVGIG (reference sequence). The CDR3 DNA reads TGTGCCTGGAGTAAAGAAGGTTGGACGGATTATGGCTACACCTTC. Residues: CAWSKEGWTDYGYTF.

The chain recombines TRBV28 with TRBJ2-7; possible D gene TRBD2, 5 bases. V lost 7 bases and J lost 0, with 10 bases in between. CDR3 length: 13 residues. CDR1 is MDHEN and CDR2 is SYDVKM in the germline V gene. The CDR3: CASNRGSSYEQYF. The CDR3 region has the DNA TGTGCCAGCAATAGAGGGAGCTCCTACGAGCAGTACTTC.

This clone was observed a single time. This chain joins TRBV9 and TRBJ2-7, with unresolved D. Trimming took 0 bases from V and 2 from J, leaving 15 bases between them. The CDR3 has 16 residues. Per germline, CDR1 SGDLS and CDR2 YYNGEE. In DNA form, the CDR3 reads TGTGCCAGCAGCGTAGGGTTCGCGGCCTCCACCTACGAGCAGTACTTC. It is translated as CASSVGFAASTYEQYF.

The chain recombines TRBV28 with TRBJ1-5; 7 nucleotides match TRBD1. The CDR3 extends over 15 amino acids. V shed 5 bases and J 3 bases; nucleotides not matched to a gene: 7. Per the germline V gene, CDR1 is MDHEN and CDR2 is SYDVKM. The DNA for the CDR3 is TGTGCCAGCAGTCCGACAGGGTTGGTCAATCAGCCCCAGCATTTT. It specifies CASSPTGLVNQPQHF.

This chain joins TRBV5-1 and TRBJ2-1, with 8 nucleotides matching TRBD1. CDR1 and CDR2 from the germline V gene are SGHRS and YFSETQ. CDR3 length: 13 amino acids. V was pared by 8 bases and J by 8 bases, with 9 bases of the junction left unmatched. CDR3 in amino acids: CASLGQGVDEQFF. The CDR3 DNA reads TGCGCCAGTCTCGGACAGGGTGTTGATGAGCAGTTCTTC.

The chain combines TRBV10-3 with TRBJ1-1; no clear D gene. V was shortened by 6 bases and J by 3 bases, with 11 bases between the two germline ends. Germline CDR1 and CDR2: ENHRY and SYGVKD. This CDR3 is 13 amino acids long. CDR3 DNA: TGTGCCATCAGGTCCGGAGAGGACACTGAAGCTTTCTTT. This gives the protein CAIRSGEDTEAFF.

The V gene is TRBV6-5, the J gene TRBJ1-2; possible D gene TRBD1, 6 bases. Trimming stripped 4 bases from V and 6 bases from J, with 18 bases between. Germline V CDR1 and CDR2: MNHEY, SVGAGI. The CDR3 is made up of 15 amino acids. The CDR3 DNA follows: TGTGCCAGCAGTTCCGCCGGGACAAGTGCTCATGGCTACACCTTC. It specifies CASSSAGTSAHGYTF.